The 9 T cell receptor beta chains in this list originate from one sample, sequenced in a study of shared clonotypes between healthy human individuals. The assay was immunoSEQ multiplex PCR, and TCRdb's table has in-frame clones only and misses some. The sample yields 450,000 to 500,000 clones, roughly 80% seen once. The sample consisted of PBMCs. These receptors originate from a woman aged 40 to 50 in good health. Some clones in this sample may be carry-over from other donors' samples.

V is TRBV11-2 and J is TRBJ1-2, with a weak D call TRBD1 (6 bases). Trimming took off 6 bases at V and 3 bases at J, with 11 bases between the two ends. Germline CDR1 and CDR2: SGHAT and FQNNGV. This CDR3 is built from 13 residues. The CDR3 DNA reads TGTGCCAGCAGTCCTACAGGGCACTATGGCTACACCTTC. This gives the protein CASSPTGHYGYTF.

As to this clone: With a far larger clone one base away, a read error is the likely cause. The V and J genes are TRBV7-9 and TRBJ1-2, with D perhaps matching TRBD1 (6 bases). The CDR3 extends over 18 amino acids. Germline lookup yields CDR1 SEHNR and CDR2 FQNEAQ (reference sequence). Written as DNA, the CDR3 is TGTGCCGGCAGCTTTTTTAGACAGGCGGCTACTCGGAACTATGGCTACACCTTC. This gives the protein CAGSFFRQAATRNYGYTF.

The rearrangement links TRBV6-1 to TRBJ2-7; D unresolved. This CDR3 comprises 13 residues. With 1 base removed from V and 10 bases from J, the gap between germline ends came to 14 bases. Per germline, CDR1 MNHNS and CDR2 SASEGT. CDR3 sequence reads: CASSEEVPSLQYF. CDR3 DNA: TGTGCCAGCAGTGAAGAGGTCCCCAGTCTCCAGTACTTC.

The chain combines TRBV11-1 with TRBJ2-1, with 13 bases that match TRBD2. Germline V CDR1 and CDR2: SGHAT, FQDESV (reference sequence). The V and J ends lost 7 bases and 6 bases, in that order; junction bases with no gene match: 6. This CDR3 comprises 15 residues. DNA for the CDR3: TGTGCCAGCACCACTAGCGGGAGGGCCGTCAATGAGCAGTTCTTC. This codes for CASTTSGRAVNEQFF.

The chain has TRBV28 and TRBJ1-2; 7 bases map to TRBD1. V gave up 2 bases and J gave up 4 bases; unmatched junction bases: 7. Germline values: CDR1 MDHEN, CDR2 SYDVKM. The CDR3 extends over 15 amino acids. DNA for the CDR3: TGTGCCAGCAGTTTAGGAAGGGGGCGAGGCTATGGCTACACCTTC. Translating gives CASSLGRGRGYGYTF.

This clone was recorded once. The genes are TRBV28 and TRBJ2-3, with 7 bases that match TRBD2. This CDR3 contains 15 residues. V shed 6 bases and J 7 bases; nucleotides not matched to a gene: 13. Germline CDR1 MDHEN, CDR2 SYDVKM. CDR3 sequence: CASRGPGGRGYTQYF. The CDR3 coding sequence is TGTGCCAGCAGGGGGCCTGGCGGGAGAGGATATACGCAGTATTTT.

The chain employs TRBV2 and TRBJ1-4; D unresolved. The V end was cut by 1 base, the J end by 15 bases, with 12 bases between. CDR3 length equals 12 residues. Germline values: CDR1 SNHLY, CDR2 FYNNEI. This CDR3 reads CASSEEGPTVFF. As DNA, the CDR3 is TGTGCCAGCAGTGAAGAGGGCCCTACGGTGTTTTTT. The variable domain in full, with the rest retrieved from reference TRBV2 and TRBJ1-4, is EPEVTQTPSHQVTQMGQEVILRCVPISNHLYFYWYRQILGQKVEFLVSFYNNEISEKSEIFDDQFSVERPDGSNFTLKIRSTKLEDSAMYFCASSEEGPTVFFGSGTQLSVL.

The genes are TRBV28 and TRBJ2-2; D is unresolved. CDR1 MDHEN and CDR2 SYDVKM come from the germline V gene. V lost 3 bases and J lost 6, with 14 bases in between. The CDR3 covers 15 residues. The CDR3 here is CASSFPGPSAGELFF. As DNA, the CDR3 is TGTGCCAGCAGTTTCCCTGGACCCAGCGCCGGGGAGCTGTTTTTT.

The J gene is TRBJ1-2, the V gene TRBV18, with 7 nucleotides matching TRBD1. The CDR3 contains 16 residues. The ends lost 4 bases at V and 4 bases at J; junction bases unmatched: 12. CDR1 and CDR2 from the germline V gene are KGHSH and LQKENI. This chain's CDR3 is CASSQEATGNAYGYTF. CDR3 DNA: TGTGCCAGCTCACAGGAAGCGACAGGGAACGCCTATGGCTACACCTTC.